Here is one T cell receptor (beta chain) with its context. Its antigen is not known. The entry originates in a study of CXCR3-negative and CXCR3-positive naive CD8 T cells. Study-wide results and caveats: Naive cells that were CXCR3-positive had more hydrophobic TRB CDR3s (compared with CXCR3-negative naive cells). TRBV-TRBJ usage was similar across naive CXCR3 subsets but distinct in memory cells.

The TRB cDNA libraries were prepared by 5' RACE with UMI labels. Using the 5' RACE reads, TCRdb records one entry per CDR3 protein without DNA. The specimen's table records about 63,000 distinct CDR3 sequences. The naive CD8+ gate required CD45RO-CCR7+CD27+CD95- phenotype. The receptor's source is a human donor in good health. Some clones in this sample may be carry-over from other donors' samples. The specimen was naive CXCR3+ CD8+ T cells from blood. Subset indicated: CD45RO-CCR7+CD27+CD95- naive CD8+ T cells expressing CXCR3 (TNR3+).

The CDR3 is CASSPDWTGDYNEQFF. The rearrangement joins TRBV5-5 to TRBJ2-1; TCRdb designates TRBD1, a call that cannot be tested without DNA. The CDR3 length is 16 residues. Germline values: CDR1 SGHKS, CDR2 YYEKEE (reference sequence).